Shown below are 25 T cell receptor beta chains from a single sample sequenced in a study of control samples from healthy donors and cancer patients. Sequencing was performed with immunoSEQ multiplex PCR; in TCRdb, only in-frame clones are kept and a portion is missing. The table includes around 90,000 clones, around 86% detected once. Sequenced input: blood. The receptors were sampled from a man aged 30 to 45 in good health.

CDR3 DNA: TGTGCCAGCAGCCTTTACGGAATGGCTAATGAAAAACTGTTTTTT. Protein product: CASSLYGMANEKLFF. The genes are TRBV5-5 and TRBJ1-4; unclear D gene. Trimming took off 4 bases at V and 3 bases at J, with 13 bases between the two ends. Germline V CDR1 and CDR2: SGHKS, YYEKEE (reference sequence). The CDR3 loop spans 15 amino acids.

The chain carries TRBV5-5 and TRBJ2-5, with 9 bases fitting TRBD2. Germline trimming cut 0 bases from V and 4 bases from J; bases unmatched to any gene: 4. This CDR3 has 15 residues. Germline CDR1 is SGHKS and CDR2 is YYEKEE (reference sequence). The CDR3 reads CASSLGPSGAETQYF. Here the CDR3 DNA reads TGTGCCAGCAGCTTGGGGCCTAGCGGGGCAGAGACCCAGTACTTC.

The chain has TRBV9 and TRBJ2-2; D gene unclear. Per germline, CDR1 SGDLS and CDR2 YYNGEE. CDR3 length equals 15 residues. Trimming took off 0 bases at V and 3 bases at J, with 9 bases between the two ends. The CDR3, as DNA: TGTGCCAGCAGCGTAGAGGTGGGGTACACCGGGGAGCTGTTTTTT. This encodes CASSVEVGYTGELFF.

CDR3 residues: CASSGRLGGTGELFF. The CDR3 nucleotides read TGTGCCAGCAGCGGACGACTAGGAGGGACCGGGGAGCTGTTTTTT. The chain links TRBV9 to TRBJ2-2; the D gene is possibly TRBD2 (6 bases). Germline assignment: CDR1 SGDLS and CDR2 YYNGEE. Trimming shortened V by 3 bases and J by 5 bases, and 14 bases separated the two germline ends. The CDR3 sequence is 15 residues long. Supplemented by reference TRBV9 and TRBJ2-2, the full variable domain reads DSGVTQTPKHLITATGQRVTLRCSPRSGDLSVYWYQQSLDQGLQFLIQYYNGEERAKGNILERFSAQQFPDLHSELNLSSLELGDSALYFCASSGRLGGTGELFFGEGSRLTVL.

The rearrangement joins TRBV5-1 to TRBJ2-1, with a weak D call TRBD2 (6 bases). This CDR3 has 17 residues. Germline CDR1 and CDR2: SGHRS and YFSETQ. Trimming removed 1 base from V and 1 base from J, with 15 bases in between. The CDR3 nucleotides read TGCGCCAGCAGCTTGTCAATCGCGGGGTCGTCCTACAATGAGCAGTTCTTC. Its protein is CASSLSIAGSSYNEQFF.

The rearrangement joins TRBV5-6 to TRBJ2-7; 8 bases agree with TRBD2. Germline CDR1 reads SGHDT; CDR2 reads YYEEEE. The CDR3 runs to 14 residues. V was pared by 2 bases and J by 8 bases, with 9 bases of the junction left unmatched. The CDR3 nucleotides read TGTGCCAGCAGCTTTGGCGGGGGGAGGGACCAGCAGTACTTC. It translates to CASSFGGGRDQQYF.

The chain employs TRBV6-5 and TRBJ1-2; TRBD1 matches 7 bases. V trimming: 6 bases; J trimming: 4 bases; junction bases outside the gene matches: 11. This CDR3 spans 15 amino acids. CDR1 is MNHEY, CDR2 SVGAGI, per germline. CDR3 nucleotides: TGTGCCAGCAGATCAGGACAGGCCTCTACCTATGGCTACACCTTC. Its translation is CASRSGQASTYGYTF.

V gene TRBV4-1 combines with J gene TRBJ1-2; 8 bases line up with TRBD1. CDR1 is MGHRA and CDR2 is YSYEKL in the germline V gene. The V gene end was trimmed by 2 bases and the J gene end by 8 bases; junction bases not matched to a gene: 10. The CDR3 contains 15 residues. The CDR3 region has the DNA TGCGCCAGCAGCCAAAGTCTTTCGGACAGGGAAGGCTACACCTTC. It yields the protein CASSQSLSDREGYTF.

The chain employs TRBV29-1 and TRBJ1-1; D uncertain. Germline V gives CDR1 SQVTM, CDR2 ANQGSEA. CDR3 size: 13 residues. V dropped 4 bases and J dropped 0 bases, with 9 bases sitting between them. The CDR3 DNA follows: TGCAGCGTTGGACCTACCTTGAACACTGAAGCTTTCTTT. This translates into CSVGPTLNTEAFF.

This chain links TRBV30 with TRBJ2-2, with 8 bases identical to TRBD1. CDR3 length: 13 residues. Looked up from germline, CDR1 is GTSNPN and CDR2 is SVGIG (reference sequence). The junction had 2 bases not matched to a gene; V was cut back by 4 bases and J by 4 bases. Written as DNA, the CDR3 is TGTGCCTGGACAGGGGGCGTCACCGGGGAGCTGTTTTTT. Its protein product is CAWTGGVTGELFF.

The genes are TRBV5-1 and TRBJ2-1; 10 nucleotides line up with TRBD1. Germline V CDR1 and CDR2: SGHRS, YFSETQ. This CDR3 spans 16 amino acids. J was trimmed by 6 bases and V by 0 bases; bases with no gene match: 6. CDR3 region: CASSLGGQGPLNEQFF. CDR3 coding DNA: TGCGCCAGCAGCTTGGGGGGACAGGGGCCCCTCAATGAGCAGTTCTTC.

The genes are TRBV7-9 and TRBJ1-1; D perhaps matches TRBD1 (5 bases). The germline CDR1 and CDR2 sequences are SEHNR and FQNEAQ (reference sequence). This CDR3 region has 13 residues. The V end was cut by 5 bases, the J end by 3 bases, with 10 bases between. CDR3 in DNA: TGTGCCAGCAGCCAGGGCTGGGACACTGAAGCTTTCTTT. This encodes CASSQGWDTEAFF.

The gene calls are TRBV11-2 and TRBJ2-7; D not certain. This CDR3 is built from 12 residues. Trimming cost V 0 bases and J 0 bases, with 0 bases left between them. Germline loops: CDR1 SGHAT, CDR2 FQNNGV. CDR3 nucleotides: TGTGCCAGCAGCTTAGACTCCTACGAGCAGTACGTC. Amino acid sequence: CASSLDSYEQYV.

The rearrangement uses TRBV5-1 and TRBJ2-5; 11 bases are shared with TRBD2. The germline gives CDR1 SGHRS, CDR2 YFSETQ. V shed 0 bases and J 14 bases; nucleotides not matched to a gene: 18. CDR3 size: 17 residues. DNA for the CDR3: TGCGCCAGCAGCTTGGCCCAGGGAACTAGCGGGGGAGTCTTTGGTTACTTC. It specifies CASSLAQGTSGGVFGYF.

The V and J genes are TRBV24-1 and TRBJ1-5; 8 bases fit TRBD1. From germline, CDR1 is KGHDR and CDR2 SFDVKD. Unmatched junction bases numbered 7, after V lost 9 bases and J lost 7 bases. CDR3 length: 13 residues. The CDR3 coding sequence is TGTGCCACCTCGTCAGGGGGCTGGCAGCCCCAGCATTTT. Its translation: CATSSGGWQPQHF.

The gene calls are TRBV6-5 and TRBJ1-4, with 7 bases fitting TRBD1. The CDR3 is 14 residues long. Germline V gene lookup returns CDR1 MNHEY and CDR2 SVGAGI. After removal of 6 bases from V and 4 bases from J, the junction contained 5 bases not matched to a gene. The CDR3 is CASRGQAVNEKLFF. CDR3 coding DNA: TGTGCCAGCAGAGGACAGGCGGTTAATGAAAAACTGTTTTTT.

This clone was counted a few times. The CDR3 loop is CASRTMSLDTIYF. CDR3 DNA: TGTGCCAGCAGGACGATGAGTTTGGACACCATATATTTT. The genes are TRBV7-9 and TRBJ1-3; D unresolved. Per germline, CDR1 SEHNR and CDR2 FQNEAQ (reference sequence). Trimming stripped 6 bases from V and 8 bases from J, with 14 bases between. This CDR3 contains 13 residues.

This clone came up once. The rearrangement links TRBV2 to TRBJ2-5; TRBD1 matches at 12 bases. J gave up 4 bases and V 5 bases, and 5 bases lay outside the gene matches. The CDR3 runs to 15 residues. CDR1 is SNHLY, CDR2 FYNNEI, per germline. The CDR3 coding sequence is TGTGCCAGCAGTAGGGACAGGGGGCCGAGAGAGACCCAGTACTTC. Residues: CASSRDRGPRETQYF.

The chain recombines TRBV6-5 with TRBJ1-2; 8 nucleotides agree with TRBD1. This CDR3 spans 13 amino acids. Trimming cost V 10 bases and J 2 bases; bases outside gene matches: 6. The germline V gene encodes CDR1 MNHEY and CDR2 SVGAGI. CDR3 loop: CATTGQGNYGYTF. The CDR3 DNA sequence: TGTGCCACAACTGGACAGGGCAACTATGGCTACACCTTC.

The CDR3 DNA sequence: TGTGCCAGCAGCCCTCTCCGGACAGGGGGCACAACTCAGCCCCAGCATTTT. Translated: CASSPLRTGGTTQPQHF. V is TRBV27 and J is TRBJ1-5; 11 bases are a match to TRBD1. Germline V gene sequence: CDR1 MNHEY, CDR2 SMNVEV (reference sequence). The CDR3 has 17 amino acids. The J segment lost 6 bases and the V segment lost 6 bases, leaving 13 bases of the junction unmatched.

The chain combines TRBV12-3 or TRBV12-4 with TRBJ1-1, with 7 nucleotides matching TRBD1. Trimming cost V 5 bases and J 1 base; bases outside gene matches: 1. This CDR3 has 13 residues. The DNA for the CDR3 is TGTGCCAGCAGTACAGGGGCGAACACTGAAGCTTTCTTT. It codes for CASSTGANTEAFF.

This clone came up a few times. The sample contains more than one DNA sequence encoding this CDR3. The chain has TRBV28 and TRBJ1-5; D uncertain. The CDR3 extends over 13 amino acids. Germline lookup yields CDR1 MDHEN and CDR2 SYDVKM. V lost 3 bases and J lost 4, with 7 bases in between. This CDR3 is CASSLDGNQPQHF. The CDR3 bases are TGTGCCAGCAGTTTGGATGGGAATCAGCCCCAGCATTTT.

V usage is TRBV7-8 and J usage is TRBJ2-3, with 8 positions matching TRBD1. Germline V lookup: CDR1 SGHVS, CDR2 FQNEAQ. The V and J ends lost 1 base and 3 bases, in that order; junction bases with no gene match: 6. The CDR3 length is 16 residues. This chain's CDR3 is CASSLDRDRTTDTQYF. The CDR3 bases are TGTGCCAGCAGCTTAGACAGGGACAGGACTACAGATACGCAGTATTTT.

V usage is TRBV11-2 and J usage is TRBJ1-3; D call uncertain. This CDR3 has 14 amino acids. Trimming removed 3 bases from V and 0 bases from J, with 6 bases in between. CDR1 and CDR2 (germline): SGHAT, FQNNGV. The CDR3 is CASSFGSSGNTIYF. The CDR3 DNA follows: TGTGCCAGCAGCTTCGGTAGCTCTGGAAACACCATATATTTT.

The CDR3 loop reads CASSVSLPEGAGNTIYF. The CDR3 DNA reads TGTGCCAGCAGCGTAAGCCTGCCGGAAGGGGCTGGAAACACCATATATTTT. The J gene is TRBJ1-3, the V gene TRBV9; perhaps TRBD1 as D (5 bases). Germline V gives CDR1 SGDLS, CDR2 YYNGEE. V lost 1 base and J lost 2, with 16 bases in between. The CDR3 runs to 17 residues. The full variable domain, its missing parts supplied by reference TRBV9 and TRBJ1-3, is DSGVTQTPKHLITATGQRVTLRCSPRSGDLSVYWYQQSLDQGLQFLIQYYNGEERAKGNILERFSAQQFPDLHSELNLSSLELGDSALYFCASSVSLPEGAGNTIYFGEGSWLTVV.